The rows below give T cell receptor beta chains drawn from one sample of a study of tumor-infiltrating lymphocytes in primary liver carcinoma. TCRdb ran MiXCR on the multiplex PCR reads and lists one entry per CDR3 protein. The sample gives roughly 330,000 distinct CDR3 sequences, roughly two thirds of which show up once; about 6% is in the top ten. The material sequenced was peripheral blood. The receptors were sampled from a man aged 40-49 years with primary liver carcinoma and hepatitis B virus infection. Each CDR3 is given with its conserved first and last residue. The D gene is left open where the match is weak. Clone size appears in some rows only: once, few, many, or a class for an expanded clone.

j_call | d_call | clone_size | v_call | cdr3_aa | cdr3_nt
TRBJ2-1 | NA | few | TRBV4-1 | CASSQPGLPTSYNEQFF | TGCGCCAGCAGCCAGCCGGGACTGCCCACGTCCTACAATGAGCAGTTCTTC
TRBJ1-2 | TRBD1 | NA | TRBV29-1 | CSVTLGTGSNYSYTF | TGCAGCGTGACTCTCGGGACAGGGTCCAACTATAGCTACACCTTC
TRBJ2-1 | NA | NA | TRBV29-1 | CIDDNPERDYNEQFF | TGCATCGATGATAATCCTGAAAGGGATTACAATGAGCAGTTCTTC
TRBJ2-4 | TRBD2 | few | TRBV12-3/TRBV12-4 | CASSPAGLAASKNIQYF | TGTGCCAGCAGTCCGGCGGGCCTAGCGGCTAGCAAAAACATTCAGTACTTC
TRBJ1-1 | TRBD1 | NA | TRBV5-1 | CASTGQGSGAEAFF | TGCGCCAGCACCGGACAGGGAAGTGGGGCTGAAGCTTTCTTT
TRBJ1-1 | NA | NA | TRBV10-3 | CAISQGFSTEAFF | TGTGCTATCAGCCAGGGATTTAGCACTGAAGCTTTCTTT
TRBJ2-3 | NA | few | TRBV11-1 | CAGSRTPDTDTQYF | TGTGCCGGCAGCCGGACTCCCGACACAGATACTCAGTATTTT
TRBJ2-3 | NA | NA | TRBV11-1 | CASSLEWGGGRTDTQYF | TGTGCCAGCAGCTTAGAGTGGGGTGGGGGGCGCACAGATACGCAGTATTTT
TRBJ2-3 | TRBD2 | NA | TRBV11-3 | CVSILGLSSGSRDTDTQYF | TGTGTCAGCATCTTAGGGTTGTCTAGCGGGAGTCGGGACACAGATACGCAGTATTTT
TRBJ2-1 | TRBD1 | NA | TRBV12-3/TRBV12-4 | CTSIPRQGGSYNEQFF | TGTACCAGTATCCCCCGACAGGGTGGCTCCTACAATGAGCAGTTCTTC
TRBJ1-1 | NA | NA | TRBV11-2 | CASTREGQGSPEASF | TGTGCCAGCACCCGGGAGGGGCAGGGGTCGCCTGAAGCTTCCTTT
TRBJ2-7 | NA | NA | TRBV6-1 | CASSAVLVDYEQYF | TGTGCCAGCAGTGCCGTCCTAGTCGACTACGAGCAGTACTTC
TRBJ2-7 | NA | few | TRBV11-2 | CASSSVQGYEQYF | TGTGCCAGCAGCTCTGTTCAGGGATACGAGCAGTACTTC
TRBJ2-1 | NA | many | TRBV4-1 | CASTLLSSGREQFF | TGCGCCAGCACACTGCTGTCGAGCGGGCGGGAGCAGTTCTTC
TRBJ2-7 | TRBD2 | NA | TRBV4-3 | CACSQDRSGRRYEQYF | TGCGCCTGCAGCCAAGATCGAAGCGGGAGAAGGTACGAGCAGTACTTC
TRBJ1-1 | NA | NA | TRBV4-2 | CASSQDCGNTEAFF | TGTGCCAGCAGCCAAGATTGCGGGAACACTGAAGCTTTCTTT
TRBJ2-1 | TRBD2 | many | TRBV4-2 | CASSQGLAGESEQFF | TGTGCCAGCAGCCAAGGACTAGCGGGAGAGAGTGAGCAGTTCTTC
TRBJ2-5 | NA | few | TRBV7-9 | CASSLPYETQYF | TGTGCCAGCAGCTTACCCTATGAGACCCAGTACTTC
TRBJ2-1 | NA | NA | TRBV11-2 | CASTLGSGSYNERFF | TGTGCCAGCACCTTAGGATCCGGCTCCTACAATGAGCGGTTCTTC
TRBJ2-7 | NA | once | TRBV11-2 | CASSPLVGGYEQYF | TGTGCCAGCAGCCCCCTGGTGGGGGGCTACGAGCAATACTTC
TRBJ2-1 | TRBD2 | NA | TRBV11-3 | CASVLDSSGRIHEQFF | TGTGCCAGCGTCTTAGATAGCAGCGGGAGAATTCATGAGCAGTTCTTC
TRBJ1-6 | NA | many | TRBV6-1 | CASRENSPLHF | TGTGCCAGCAGGGAAAATTCACCCCTCCACTTT